A few counts support the clone carrying this TCR beta chain. Sample time point: pretreatment peripheral blood. This record comes from a study of PD-L1 blockade in urothelial cancer. Study background: Per blood sample, T cells had a median of around 150,000.

The V gene lost 4 bases and the J gene lost 5 bases, with 11 bases spanning the gap. Germline CDR1 reads SGHDN; CDR2 reads FVKESK. The CDR3 has 13 amino acids. Measured with immunoSEQ multiplex PCR; TCRdb has only the in-frame clones, and not every one. The data contain fewer than 50,000 clones, 60% to 85% of them singletons. The chain combines TRBV14 with TRBJ1-2, with D possibly matching TRBD1 (6 bases). The receptor was isolated from a man between 65 and 85 years old with urothelial cancer. The specimen was PBMCs, collected around atezolizumab (anti-PD-L1) treatment. As DNA, the CDR3 is TGTGCCAGCAGCCCCAAACAGGGTTATGGCTACACCTTC. Translated, it gives CASSPKQGYGYTF.